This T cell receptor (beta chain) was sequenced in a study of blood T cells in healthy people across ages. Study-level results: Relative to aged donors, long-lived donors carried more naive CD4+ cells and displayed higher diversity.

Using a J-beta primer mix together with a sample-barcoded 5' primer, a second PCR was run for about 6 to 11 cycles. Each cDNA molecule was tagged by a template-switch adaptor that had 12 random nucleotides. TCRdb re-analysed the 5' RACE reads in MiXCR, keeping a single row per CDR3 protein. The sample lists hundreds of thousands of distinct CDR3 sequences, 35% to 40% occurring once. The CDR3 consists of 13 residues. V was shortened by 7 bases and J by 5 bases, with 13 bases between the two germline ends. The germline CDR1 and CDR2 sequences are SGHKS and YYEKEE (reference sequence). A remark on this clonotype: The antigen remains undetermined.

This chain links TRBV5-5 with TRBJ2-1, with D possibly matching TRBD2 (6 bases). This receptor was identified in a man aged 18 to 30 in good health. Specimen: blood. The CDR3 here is CASGLGGNNEQFF. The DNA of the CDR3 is TGTGCCAGCGGGCTGGGGGGAAACAATGAGCAGTTCTTC.